The T cell receptor beta chain under discussion was sequenced for a study of CD8 T cells in ankylosing spondylitis. Overall study results and limits: The clones that were linked to disease were reported to be significantly enriched in matched synovial fluid samples from ankylosing spondylitis patients. Disease-linked clones proved CD8+ and comparatively uncommon in peripheral blood. Earlier work had already found some motif variants in reactive arthritis synovial fluid and blood. A motif in TCR beta, a set of eight or nine highly homologous variants, appeared characteristic of ankylosing spondylitis blood.

Germline CDR1 MRHNA, CDR2 SNTAGT. The V end lost 0 bases, the J end lost 2 bases, and 11 bases lay between the germline ends. CDR3 length: 16 amino acids. Each TCR beta library was made by quantitative 5'-RACE that incorporated molecular barcodes. TCRdb analysed the 5' RACE reads with MiXCR anew, one entry per CDR3 protein. The data show over 450,000 distinct CDR3 sequences, approximately 12% seen once. This clonotype was seen many times. The antigen is not known. The sequencing input was blood, either unsorted or a sorted T cell fraction (not recorded which). The chain carries TRBV6-4 and TRBJ2-1, with D possibly TRBD1 on 6 matching bases. The source is a male donor with ankylosing spondylitis. In DNA form, the CDR3 reads TGTGCCAGCAGTGACTCGATACAGGGACCCTACAATGAGCAGTTCTTC. Translating gives CASSDSIQGPYNEQFF.